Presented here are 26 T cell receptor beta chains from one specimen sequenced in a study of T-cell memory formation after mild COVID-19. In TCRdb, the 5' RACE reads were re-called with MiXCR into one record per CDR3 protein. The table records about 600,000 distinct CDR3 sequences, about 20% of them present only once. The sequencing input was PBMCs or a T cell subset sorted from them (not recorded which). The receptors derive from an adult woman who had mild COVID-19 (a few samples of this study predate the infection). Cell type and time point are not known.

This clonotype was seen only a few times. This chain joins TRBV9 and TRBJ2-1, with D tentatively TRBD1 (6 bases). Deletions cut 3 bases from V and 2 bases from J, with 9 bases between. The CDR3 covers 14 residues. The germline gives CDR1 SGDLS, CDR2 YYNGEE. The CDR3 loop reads CASSDGTTYNEQFF. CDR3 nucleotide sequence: TGTGCCAGCAGCGACGGGACAACCTACAATGAGCAGTTCTTC.

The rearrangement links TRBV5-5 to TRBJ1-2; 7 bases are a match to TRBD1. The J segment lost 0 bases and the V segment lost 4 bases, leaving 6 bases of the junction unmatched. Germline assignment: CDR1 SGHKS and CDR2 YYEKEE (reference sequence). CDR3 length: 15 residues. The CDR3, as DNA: TGTGCCAGCAGCCCGGGACAGACTTCTAACTATGGCTACACCTTC. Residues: CASSPGQTSNYGYTF.

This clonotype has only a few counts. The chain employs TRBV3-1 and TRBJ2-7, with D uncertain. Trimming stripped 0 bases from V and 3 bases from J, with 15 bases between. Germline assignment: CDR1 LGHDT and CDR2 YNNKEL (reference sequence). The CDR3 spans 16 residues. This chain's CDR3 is CASSQDSETEGYEQYF. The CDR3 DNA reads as TGTGCCAGCAGCCAAGATAGTGAGACGGAAGGCTACGAGCAGTACTTC.

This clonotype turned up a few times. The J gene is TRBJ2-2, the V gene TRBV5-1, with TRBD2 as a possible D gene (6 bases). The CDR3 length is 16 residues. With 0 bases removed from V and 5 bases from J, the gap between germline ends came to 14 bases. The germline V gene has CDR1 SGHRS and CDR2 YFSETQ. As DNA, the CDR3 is TGCGCCAGCAGCTTGGTCGTAGTTGGAGGGACCGGGGAGCTGTTTTTT. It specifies CASSLVVVGGTGELFF. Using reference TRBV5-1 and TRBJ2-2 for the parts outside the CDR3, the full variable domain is KAGVTQTPRYLIKTRGQQVTLSCSPISGHRSVSWYQQTPGQGLQFLFEYFSETQRNKGNFPGRFSGRQFSNSRSEMNVSTLELGDSALYLCASSLVVVGGTGELFFGEGSRLTVL.

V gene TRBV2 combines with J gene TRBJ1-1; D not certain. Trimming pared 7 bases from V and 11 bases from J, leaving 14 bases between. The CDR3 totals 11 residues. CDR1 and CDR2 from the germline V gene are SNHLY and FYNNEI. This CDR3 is CASTPKALAFF. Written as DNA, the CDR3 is TGTGCCAGCACCCCGAAGGCTTTGGCTTTCTTT.

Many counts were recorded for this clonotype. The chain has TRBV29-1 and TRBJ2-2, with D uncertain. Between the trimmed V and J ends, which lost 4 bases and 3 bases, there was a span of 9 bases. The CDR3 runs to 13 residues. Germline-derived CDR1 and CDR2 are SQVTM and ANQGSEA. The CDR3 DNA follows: TGCAGCGTTGCACTCGCTGACACCGGGGAGCTGTTTTTT. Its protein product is CSVALADTGELFF.

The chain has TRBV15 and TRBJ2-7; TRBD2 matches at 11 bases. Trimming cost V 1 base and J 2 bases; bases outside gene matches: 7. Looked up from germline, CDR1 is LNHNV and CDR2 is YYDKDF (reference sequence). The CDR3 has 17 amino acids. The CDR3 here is CATSRALGTSGTYEQYF. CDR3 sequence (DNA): TGTGCCACCAGCAGAGCCTTAGGGACTAGCGGAACCTACGAGCAGTACTTC.

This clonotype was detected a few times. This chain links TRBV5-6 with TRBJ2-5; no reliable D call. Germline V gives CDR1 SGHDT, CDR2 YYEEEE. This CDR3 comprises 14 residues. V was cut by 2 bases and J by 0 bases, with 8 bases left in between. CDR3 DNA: TGTGCCAGCAGCTTAACTATTGACCAAGAGACCCAGTACTTC. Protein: CASSLTIDQETQYF. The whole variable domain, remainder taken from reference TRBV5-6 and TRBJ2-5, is DAGVTQSPTHLIKTRGQQVTLRCSPKSGHDTVSWYQQALGQGPQFIFQYYEEEERQRGNFPDRFSGHQFPNYSSELNVNALLLGDSALYLCASSLTIDQETQYFGPGTRLLVL.

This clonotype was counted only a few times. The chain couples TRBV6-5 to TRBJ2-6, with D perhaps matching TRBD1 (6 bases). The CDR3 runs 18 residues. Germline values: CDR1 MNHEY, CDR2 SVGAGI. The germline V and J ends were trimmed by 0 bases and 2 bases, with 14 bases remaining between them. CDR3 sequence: CASSYSGTKAPGANVLTF. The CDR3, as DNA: TGTGCCAGCAGTTACTCCGGGACAAAGGCACCTGGGGCCAACGTCCTGACTTTC.

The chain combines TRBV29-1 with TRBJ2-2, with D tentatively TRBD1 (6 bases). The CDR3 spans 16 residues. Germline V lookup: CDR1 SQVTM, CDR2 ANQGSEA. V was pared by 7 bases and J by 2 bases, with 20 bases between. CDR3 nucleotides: TGCAGCGCCGCCGGCGTAGGGGGACCCAACACCGGGGAGCTGTTTTTT. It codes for CSAAGVGGPNTGELFF.

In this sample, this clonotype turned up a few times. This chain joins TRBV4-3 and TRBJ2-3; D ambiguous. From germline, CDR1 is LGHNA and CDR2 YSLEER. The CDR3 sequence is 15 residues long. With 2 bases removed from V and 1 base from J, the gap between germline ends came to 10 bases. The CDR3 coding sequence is TGCGCCAGCAGCCAAACTTTAGATGGCACAGATACGCAGTATTTT. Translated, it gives CASSQTLDGTDTQYF.

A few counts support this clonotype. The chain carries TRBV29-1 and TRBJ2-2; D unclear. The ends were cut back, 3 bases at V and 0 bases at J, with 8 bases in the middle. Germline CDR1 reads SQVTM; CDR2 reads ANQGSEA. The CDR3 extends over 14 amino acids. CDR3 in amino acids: CSVEPGTNTGELFF. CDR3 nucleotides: TGCAGCGTTGAGCCGGGTACGAACACCGGGGAGCTGTTTTTT.

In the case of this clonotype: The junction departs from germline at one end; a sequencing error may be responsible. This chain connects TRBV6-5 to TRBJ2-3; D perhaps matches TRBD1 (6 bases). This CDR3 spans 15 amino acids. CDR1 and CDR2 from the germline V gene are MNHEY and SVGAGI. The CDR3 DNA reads TGTGCCAGCAGGGACCCTTTCCGGGACACAGCTACGCAGTATTTT. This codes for CASRDPFRDTATQYF.

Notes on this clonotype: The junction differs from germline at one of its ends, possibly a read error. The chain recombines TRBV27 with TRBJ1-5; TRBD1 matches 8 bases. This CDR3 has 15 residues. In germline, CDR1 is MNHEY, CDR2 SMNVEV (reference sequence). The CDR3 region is CTSSSGQASNQPQHF. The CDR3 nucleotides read TGCACCAGCAGTTCGGGACAGGCTAGCAATCAGCCCCAGCATTTT.

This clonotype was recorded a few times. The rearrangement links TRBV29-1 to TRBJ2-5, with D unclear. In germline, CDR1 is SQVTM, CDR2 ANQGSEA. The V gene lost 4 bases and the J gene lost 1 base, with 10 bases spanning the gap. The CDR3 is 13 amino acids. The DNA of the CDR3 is TGCAGCGTTGGTACGGTCCTCCAAGAGACCCAGTACTTC. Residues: CSVGTVLQETQYF.

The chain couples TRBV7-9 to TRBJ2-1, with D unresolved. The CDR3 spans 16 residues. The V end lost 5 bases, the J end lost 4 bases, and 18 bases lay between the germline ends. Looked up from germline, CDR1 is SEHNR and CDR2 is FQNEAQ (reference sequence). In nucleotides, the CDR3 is TGTGCCAGCAGCCCACCCTCGGACCTCTTTTACAATGAGCAGTTCTTC. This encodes CASSPPSDLFYNEQFF.

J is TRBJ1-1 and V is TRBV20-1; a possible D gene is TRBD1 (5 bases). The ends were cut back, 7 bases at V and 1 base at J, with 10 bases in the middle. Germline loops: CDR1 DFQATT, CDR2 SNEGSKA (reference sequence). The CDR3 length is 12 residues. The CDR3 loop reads CSGGTPNTEAFF. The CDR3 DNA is TGCAGTGGGGGCACCCCGAACACTGAAGCTTTCTTT.

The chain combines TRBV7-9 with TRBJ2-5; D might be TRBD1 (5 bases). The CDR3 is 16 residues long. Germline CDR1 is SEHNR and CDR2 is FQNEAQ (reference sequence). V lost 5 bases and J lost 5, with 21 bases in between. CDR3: CASSQTGHPSRETQYF. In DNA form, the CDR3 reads TGTGCCAGCAGCCAGACTGGACACCCGTCCAGGGAGACCCAGTACTTC.

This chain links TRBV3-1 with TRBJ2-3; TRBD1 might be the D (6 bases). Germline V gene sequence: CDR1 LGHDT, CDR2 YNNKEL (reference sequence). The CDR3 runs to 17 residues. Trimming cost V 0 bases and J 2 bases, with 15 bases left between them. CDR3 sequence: CASSQDRQGPTTDTQYF. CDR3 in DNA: TGTGCCAGCAGCCAAGATAGGCAGGGGCCGACCACAGATACGCAGTATTTT.

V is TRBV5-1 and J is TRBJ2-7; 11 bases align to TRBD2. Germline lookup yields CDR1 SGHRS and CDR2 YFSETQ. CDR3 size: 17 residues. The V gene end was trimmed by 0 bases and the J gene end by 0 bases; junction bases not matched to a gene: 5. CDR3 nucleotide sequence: TGCGCCAGCAGCTTGGTTCTAGCGGGAGGAACCTCCTACGAGCAGTACTTC. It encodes CASSLVLAGGTSYEQYF. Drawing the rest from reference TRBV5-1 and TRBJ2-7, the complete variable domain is KAGVTQTPRYLIKTRGQQVTLSCSPISGHRSVSWYQQTPGQGLQFLFEYFSETQRNKGNFPGRFSGRQFSNSRSEMNVSTLELGDSALYLCASSLVLAGGTSYEQYFGPGTRLTVT.

CDR3 in DNA: TGTGCCAGCAGTGAGTTCAGGGGAGGGGAGACCCAGTACTTC. It codes for CASSEFRGGETQYF. V gene TRBV25-1 combines with J gene TRBJ2-5, with D perhaps matching TRBD2 (7 bases). Between the trimmed V and J ends, which lost 3 bases and 5 bases, there was a span of 13 bases. Germline CDR1 and CDR2: MGHDK and SYGVNS. The CDR3 has 14 amino acids. Full variable domain (outside the CDR3, taken from reference TRBV25-1 and TRBJ2-5): EADIYQTPRYLVIGTGKKITLECSQTMGHDKMYWYQQDPGMELHLIHYSYGVNSTEKGDLSSESTVSRIRTEHFPLTLESARPSHTSQYLCASSEFRGGETQYFGPGTRLLVL.

The CDR3, as DNA: TGTGCCAGCAGTGTGTCAGGCTCTGGAAACACCATATATTTT. This encodes CASSVSGSGNTIYF. The chain has TRBV25-1 and TRBJ1-3; D is unresolved. Trimming stripped 4 bases from V and 0 bases from J, with 7 bases between. CDR1 MGHDK and CDR2 SYGVNS come from the germline V gene. The CDR3 loop spans 14 amino acids.

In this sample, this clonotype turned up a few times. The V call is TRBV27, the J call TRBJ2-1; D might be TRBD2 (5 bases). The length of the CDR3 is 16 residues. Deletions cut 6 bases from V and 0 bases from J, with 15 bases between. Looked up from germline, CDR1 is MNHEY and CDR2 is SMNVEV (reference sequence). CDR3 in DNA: TGTGCCAGCAGCCGAATCCAAACTAGCTCCTACAATGAGCAGTTCTTC. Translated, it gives CASSRIQTSSYNEQFF.

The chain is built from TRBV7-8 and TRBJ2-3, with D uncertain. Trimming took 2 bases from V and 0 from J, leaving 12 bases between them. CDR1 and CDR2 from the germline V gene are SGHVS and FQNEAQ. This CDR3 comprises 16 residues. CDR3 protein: CASSLIIWSSTDTQYF. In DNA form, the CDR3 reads TGTGCCAGCAGCTTAATAATTTGGTCTAGCACAGATACGCAGTATTTT.

This CDR3 is CAVQGYTEAFF. In DNA form, the CDR3 reads TGTGCCGTCCAGGGTTACACTGAAGCTTTCTTT. The J gene is TRBJ1-1, the V gene TRBV6-5, with D possibly being TRBD1 (5 bases). There are 11 residues in the CDR3. Trimming shortened V by 11 bases and J by 3 bases, and 10 bases separated the two germline ends. Germline CDR1 is MNHEY and CDR2 is SVGAGI.

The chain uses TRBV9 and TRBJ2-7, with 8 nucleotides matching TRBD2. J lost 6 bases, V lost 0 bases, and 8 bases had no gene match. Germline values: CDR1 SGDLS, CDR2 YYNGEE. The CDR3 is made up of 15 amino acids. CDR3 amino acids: CASSVGGGRIREQYF. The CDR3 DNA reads TGTGCCAGCAGCGTAGGGGGCGGGAGGATCCGCGAGCAGTACTTC.